This T cell receptor beta chain derives from a study of vaccination and CD4 T cells after COVID-19. The time point is: late sampling 161 to 241 days after vaccination in a few convalescent patients. Sample treatment: roughly 10-day PBMC culture with coronavirus spike peptide pools or control peptides (ViraFEST assay). The CDR3 spans 15 residues. Germline assignment: CDR1 MDHEN and CDR2 SYDVKM. Trimming stripped 3 bases from V and 6 bases from J, with 17 bases between. As concerns this clonotype: No antigen is known for it.

Oncomine TCR Beta short-read sequencing was applied to DNA from cultured CD4+ T cells. TCRdb itself ran the PCR reads through MiXCR, one entry per CDR3 protein. The table has 25,000 to 30,000 distinct CDR3 sequences, 41% seen once; the top ten hold 5.2%. Here the sequenced sample was CD4+ T cells from blood, cultured in vitro, taken about 7 months after SARS-CoV-2 vaccination. The TCR was taken from a human donor who had recovered from COVID-19. This rearrangement joins TRBV28 to TRBJ1-1; tentative D call: TRBD1 (5 bases). The CDR3 region is CASSFKDGSGPEAFF. In DNA, the CDR3 is TGTGCCAGCAGTTTCAAAGACGGATCGGGACCTGAAGCTTTCTTT.